This TCR beta chain was sequenced in a study of siplizumab effects on memory and regulatory T cells. Background on the study: The pairing of mixed lymphocyte reactions set siplizumab at 0.95 to 1 ug/mL against the absence of drug.

Comment on this clone: The antigen is unknown.

Per individual sample, some 10^5 TCR templates were assayed. TCRdb's table, derived via immunoSEQ multiplex PCR, lists solely in-frame clones and lacks some. The sample consists of about 9,600 clones, roughly two fifths of them appearing once. General study results and limits: Unstimulated subset assignment was obtained for only a minor fraction of alloreactive clones. Proof of suppressive function in proliferating Tregs from siplizumab cultures was not established.

Cells from the mixed lymphocyte reaction underwent coculture for approximately 6 days at 37 degrees C. Germline V gene data show CDR1 as MDHEN and CDR2 as SYDVKM. The length of the CDR3 is 12 residues. V lost 3 bases and J lost 4, with 6 bases in between. The clonotype comes from a human donor in good health; the cells came from an allogeneic mixed lymphocyte reaction. The material sequenced was CFSE-low (dividing) CD8+ T cells sorted from an allogeneic mixed lymphocyte reaction. The J gene is TRBJ1-1, the V gene TRBV28; D unresolved. This CDR3 is CASSFPGTEAFF. The CDR3 nucleotides read TGTGCCAGCAGTTTCCCGGGCACTGAAGCTTTCTTT.